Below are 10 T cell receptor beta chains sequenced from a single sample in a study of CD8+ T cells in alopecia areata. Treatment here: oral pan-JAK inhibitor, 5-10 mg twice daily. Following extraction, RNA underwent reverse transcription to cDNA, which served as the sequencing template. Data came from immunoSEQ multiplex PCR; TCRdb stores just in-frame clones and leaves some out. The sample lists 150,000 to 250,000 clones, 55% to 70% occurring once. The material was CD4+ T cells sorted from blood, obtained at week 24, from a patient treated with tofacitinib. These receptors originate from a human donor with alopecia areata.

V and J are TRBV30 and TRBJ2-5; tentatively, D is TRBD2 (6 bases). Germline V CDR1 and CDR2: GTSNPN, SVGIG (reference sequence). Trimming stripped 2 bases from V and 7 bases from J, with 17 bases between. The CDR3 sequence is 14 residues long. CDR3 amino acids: CAWSLGSGGWTQYF. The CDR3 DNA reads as TGTGCCTGGAGTTTAGGGTCAGGAGGGTGGACCCAGTACTTC.

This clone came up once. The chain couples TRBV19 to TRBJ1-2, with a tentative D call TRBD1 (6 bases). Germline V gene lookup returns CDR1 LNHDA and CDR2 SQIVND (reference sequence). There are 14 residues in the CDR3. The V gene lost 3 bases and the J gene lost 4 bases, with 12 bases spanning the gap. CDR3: CASSIQGHGYGYTF. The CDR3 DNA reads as TGTGCCAGTAGTATCCAGGGACATGGCTATGGCTACACCTTC.

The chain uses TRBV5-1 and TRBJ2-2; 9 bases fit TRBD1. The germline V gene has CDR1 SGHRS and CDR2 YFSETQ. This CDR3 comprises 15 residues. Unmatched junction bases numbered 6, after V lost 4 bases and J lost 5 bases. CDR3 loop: CASSAGTGRTGELFF. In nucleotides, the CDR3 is TGCGCCAGCAGCGCCGGGACAGGGAGGACCGGGGAGCTGTTTTTT.

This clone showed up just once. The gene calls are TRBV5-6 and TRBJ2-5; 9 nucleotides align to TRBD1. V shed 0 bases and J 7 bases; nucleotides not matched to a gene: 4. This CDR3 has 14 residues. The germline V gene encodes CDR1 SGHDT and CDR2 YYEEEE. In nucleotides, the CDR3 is TGTGCCAGCAGCTTGGGACAGGGGGTGGGGACCCAGTACTTC. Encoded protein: CASSLGQGVGTQYF.

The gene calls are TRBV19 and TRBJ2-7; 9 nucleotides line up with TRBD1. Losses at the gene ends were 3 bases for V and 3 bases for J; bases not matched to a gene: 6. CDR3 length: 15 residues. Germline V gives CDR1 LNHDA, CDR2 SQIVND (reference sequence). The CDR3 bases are TGTGCCAGTAGTATTGGGGACAGGGCCCTCTACGAGCAGTACTTC. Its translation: CASSIGDRALYEQYF.

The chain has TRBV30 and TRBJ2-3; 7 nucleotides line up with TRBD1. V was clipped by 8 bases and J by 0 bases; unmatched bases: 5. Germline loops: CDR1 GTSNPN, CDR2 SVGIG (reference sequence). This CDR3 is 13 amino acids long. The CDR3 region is CALDRSSTDTQYF. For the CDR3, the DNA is TGTGCCCTGGACAGGTCTAGCACAGATACGCAGTATTTT. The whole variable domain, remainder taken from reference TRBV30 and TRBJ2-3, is SQTIHQWPATLVQPVGSPLSLECTVEGTSNPNLYWYRQAAGRGLQLLFYSVGIGQISSEVPQNLSASRPQDRQFILSSKKLLLSDSGFYLCALDRSSTDTQYFGPGTRLTVL.

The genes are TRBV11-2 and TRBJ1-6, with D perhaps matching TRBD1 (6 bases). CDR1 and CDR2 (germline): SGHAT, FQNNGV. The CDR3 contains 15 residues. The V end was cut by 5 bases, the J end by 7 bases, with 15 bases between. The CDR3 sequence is CASSLTGRPNSPLHF. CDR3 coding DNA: TGTGCCAGCAGCCTAACAGGGAGGCCAAATTCACCCCTCCACTTT.

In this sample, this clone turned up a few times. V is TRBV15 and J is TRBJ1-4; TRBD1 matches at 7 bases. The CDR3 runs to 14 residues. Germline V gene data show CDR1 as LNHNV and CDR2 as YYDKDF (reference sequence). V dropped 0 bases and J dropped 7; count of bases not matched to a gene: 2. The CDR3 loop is CATSREQGFEKLFF. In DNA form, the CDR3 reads TGTGCCACCAGCAGAGAACAGGGGTTTGAAAAACTGTTTTTT.

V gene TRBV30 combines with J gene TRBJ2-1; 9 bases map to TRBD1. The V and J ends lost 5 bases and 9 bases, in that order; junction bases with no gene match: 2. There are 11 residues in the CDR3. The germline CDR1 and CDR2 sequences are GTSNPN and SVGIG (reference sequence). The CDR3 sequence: CAWYRGREQFF. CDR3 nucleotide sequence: TGTGCCTGGTACAGGGGGCGTGAGCAGTTCTTC.

Here the CDR3 DNA reads TGCGCCAGCAGCGAGGGAGTCCAAGAGACCCAGTACTTC. As protein: CASSEGVQETQYF. The chain links TRBV5-1 to TRBJ2-5, with D possibly TRBD2 on 5 matching bases. Trimming took 4 bases from V and 1 from J, leaving 8 bases between them. Germline V CDR1 and CDR2: SGHRS, YFSETQ. This CDR3 spans 13 amino acids.